This TCR beta chain was captured by sequencing in a study of CD8 T cells in Susac syndrome. Study information: Treatment at blood withdrawal was none, corticosteroids, or intravenous immunoglobulin alone in Susac syndrome patients. The study, taken as a whole, reports: Within total CD8+ repertoires, roughly 17 Susac-specific public clones were found, and within CD8+ TEMRA repertoires, five. It was acknowledged by the study that relatively few individuals were included in its TCR sequencing and HLA analysis.

This clonotype showed up just a few times. Its antigen remains unknown. CD8+ and CD4+ blood T cells underwent TCR beta sequencing. Roughly 0.45 to 1 ug RNA was reverse transcribed with random hexamers. From the immunoSEQ multiplex PCR reads, TCRdb called clonotypes with MiXCR, one entry per CDR3 protein. Among approximately 120,000 distinct CDR3 sequences, more than 90% were seen once, and the ten largest hold around 0.21%. The clonotype originates from a human donor with Susac syndrome. Material for sequencing was CD8+ T cells from PBMCs.

The CDR3 nucleotides are TGTGCCAGCAGTTTAGGTATCAATCAGCCCCAGCATTTT. It codes for CASSLGINQPQHF. The V gene is TRBV12-3 or TRBV12-4, the J gene TRBJ1-5; no clear D. CDR3 size: 13 residues. Deletions cut 1 base from V and 3 bases from J, with 4 bases between.